This entry lists 10 T cell receptor beta chains sequenced from one sample in a study of CD8 T cells in Susac syndrome. RNA amounts of about 0.5 to 1 ug underwent reverse transcription with random hexamers. TCRdb reprocessed the immunoSEQ multiplex PCR reads via MiXCR and lists one record per CDR3 protein. The data show tens of thousands of distinct CDR3 sequences, around 90% seen once. Source material: CD8+ T cells from PBMCs. The receptors were sampled from a human donor with multiple sclerosis.

V and J are TRBV7-3 and TRBJ2-7, with D possibly matching TRBD1 (6 bases). The V gene's germline CDR1 is SGHTA and CDR2 FQGTGA. V gave up 7 bases and J gave up 3 bases, with 22 bases separating them. CDR3 size: 16 residues. The CDR3 DNA sequence: TGTGCCAGCATCGTCATCAGGGGTTTACACTTCTACGAGCAGTACTTC. Translating gives CASIVIRGLHFYEQYF.

This sequence joins TRBV9 and TRBJ2-7, with 7 bases fitting TRBD2. V lost 4 bases and J lost 0; bases outside the gene matches: 7. This CDR3 has 15 amino acids. Germline assignment: CDR1 SGDLS and CDR2 YYNGEE. Written as DNA, the CDR3 is TGTGCCAGCAGCCCCACTAGCGCACACTCCTACGAGCAGTACTTC. Its translation: CASSPTSAHSYEQYF.

The chain recombines TRBV5-4 with TRBJ2-2; D ambiguous. The CDR3 consists of 17 residues. The V end lost 1 base, the J end lost 0 bases, and 13 bases lay between the germline ends. Germline assignment: CDR1 SGHNT and CDR2 YYREEE (reference sequence). CDR3 loop: CASSLWQTVANTGELFF. CDR3 DNA: TGTGCCAGCAGCTTGTGGCAAACCGTAGCGAACACCGGGGAGCTGTTTTTT.

The genes are TRBV10-3 and TRBJ1-4; the match to TRBD1 covers 7 bases. Germline-derived CDR1 and CDR2 are ENHRY and SYGVKD. The CDR3 consists of 15 residues. Germline trimming cut 6 bases from V and 5 bases from J; bases unmatched to any gene: 9. CDR3 amino acids: CAISPRDRENEKLFF. In DNA form, the CDR3 reads TGTGCCATCAGCCCGAGGGACAGAGAAAATGAAAAACTGTTTTTT.

The gene calls are TRBV19 and TRBJ2-1; a weak D match, TRBD1 (6 bases). Trimming took off 5 bases at V and 0 bases at J, with 23 bases between the two ends. Looked up from germline, CDR1 is LNHDA and CDR2 is SQIVND (reference sequence). CDR3 size: 19 residues. CDR3 bases: TGTGCCAGTAGTCCCACCGGAGGCCTACAAGGGGGCTCCTACAATGAGCAGTTCTTC. This gives the protein CASSPTGGLQGGSYNEQFF.

The CDR3 sequence is CASSLGGVYEQYF. In DNA, the CDR3 is TGTGCCAGCAGTCTGGGGGGGGTCTACGAGCAGTACTTC. The chain joins TRBV6-5 to TRBJ2-7; 7 bases map to TRBD2. The CDR3 consists of 13 residues. Germline CDR1 and CDR2: MNHEY and SVGAGI. V lost 5 bases and J lost 3; bases outside the gene matches: 4.

The genes are TRBV3-1 and TRBJ2-3; D is ambiguous. The CDR3 has 15 amino acids. V was trimmed by 4 bases and J by 0 bases, leaving 11 bases between them. Germline CDR1 and CDR2: LGHDT and YNNKEL (reference sequence). The CDR3 DNA is TGTGCCAGCAGCCTGCTGGTGACTAGCACAGATACGCAGTATTTT. It yields the protein CASSLLVTSTDTQYF.

This rearrangement joins TRBV11-2 to TRBJ2-2; no definite D call. The germline V gene has CDR1 SGHAT and CDR2 FQNNGV. The V end lost 1 base, the J end lost 5 bases, and 5 bases lay between the germline ends. The CDR3 length is 13 residues. This CDR3 is CASSLGTTGELFF. The CDR3 nucleotides read TGTGCCAGCAGCTTAGGGACGACCGGGGAGCTGTTTTTT.

This chain joins TRBV27 and TRBJ2-5; TRBD2 matches at 12 bases. In germline, CDR1 is MNHEY, CDR2 SMNVEV (reference sequence). The J segment lost 4 bases and the V segment lost 5 bases, leaving 5 bases of the junction unmatched. This CDR3 contains 15 residues. The CDR3 sequence is CASSASGRAGETQYF. The CDR3 DNA follows: TGTGCCAGCAGTGCTAGCGGGAGGGCAGGAGAGACCCAGTACTTC.

The V and J genes are TRBV15 and TRBJ2-1; D remains ambiguous. This CDR3 has 12 amino acids. The germline V gene has CDR1 LNHNV and CDR2 YYDKDF (reference sequence). With 1 base removed from V and 9 bases from J, the gap between germline ends came to 7 bases. The DNA for the CDR3 is TGTGCCACCAGCAGAGGTGGGGTTGAGCAGTTCTTC. Its protein is CATSRGGVEQFF. Variable domain in full (rest from reference TRBV15 and TRBJ2-1): DAMVIQNPRYQVTQFGKPVTLSCSQTLNHNVMYWYQQKSSQAPKLLFHYYDKDFNNEADTPDNFQSRRPNTSFCFLDIRSPGLGDTAMYLCATSRGGVEQFFGPGTRLTVL.